A selection of T cell receptor beta chains follows, all from one sample in a study of spatial heterogeneity in lung cancer. TCRdb reprocessed the 5' RACE reads via MiXCR and lists one record per CDR3 protein. The sample lists roughly 10,000 distinct CDR3 sequences, roughly 3.7% occurring once. Specimen: normal lung tissue next to the tumor, collected at surgery. These receptors were obtained from a male donor with early-stage non-small cell lung cancer. Each CDR3 is given with its conserved first and last residue. Fields, in order: CDR3 DNA, CDR3 protein, V gene, clone size, D gene, CDR3 length, J gene. The D gene is left open where the match is weak. Clone size is given for some rows only: seen once, a few or many times, or a class if the clone is expanded.

TGCAGTGCTAGAGCCCTGGGGGACAGGGGGCGCGATACGCAGTATTTT	CSARALGDRGRDTQYF	TRBV20-1	many	TRBD1	16	TRBJ2-3
TGCAGTGCTGGGGTACACGCGAATTCACCCCTCCACTTT	CSAGVHANSPLHF	TRBV20-1	many	.	13	TRBJ1-6
TGTGCCAGCAGCTCGATAGCGGGGGGGAGGAATGAGCAGTTCTTC	CASSSIAGGRNEQFF	TRBV3-1	many	TRBD2	15	TRBJ2-1
TGTGCCAGCAGCATAGGACTAGCGGGGATCACAGATACGCAGTATTTT	CASSIGLAGITDTQYF	TRBV11-2	many	TRBD2	16	TRBJ2-3
TGTGCCAGCAGCCTGAGGGGGTCCTATGGCTACACCTTC	CASSLRGSYGYTF	TRBV3-1	many	.	13	TRBJ1-2
TGCGCCAGCAGCCTTTGGTTGGGGGAGACCCAGTACTTC	CASSLWLGETQYF	TRBV5-1	medium-sized	.	13	TRBJ2-5
TGTGCCAGCAGCTTACGGGGAAACACCGGGGAGCTGTTTTTT	CASSLRGNTGELFF	TRBV11-3	many	.	14	TRBJ2-2
TGCGCCAGCACCTACTTGGGGCAGCGCACAGATACGCAGTATTTT	CASTYLGQRTDTQYF	TRBV5-1	many	.	15	TRBJ2-3
TGTGCCAGCAAGGGGGGGCAACTGTTTTTT	CASKGGQLFF	TRBV2	many	.	10	TRBJ2-2
TGTGCCAGCAGTGTCGGGACAGGGACCTACACTGAAGCTTTCTTT	CASSVGTGTYTEAFF	TRBV2	.	TRBD1	15	TRBJ1-1
TGTGCCAGCAATTTTTGGGGGCAGAATAGCAATCAGCCCCAGCATTTT	CASNFWGQNSNQPQHF	TRBV6-1	many	.	16	TRBJ1-5
TGTGCCAGCAGGCCGACAGGGGGCCGAGAGACCCAGTACTTC	CASRPTGGRETQYF	TRBV12-3/TRBV12-4	many	TRBD1	14	TRBJ2-5
TGTGCCAGCAGTTTATCTTCCGGCTACTACGAGCAGTACTTC	CASSLSSGYYEQYF	TRBV12-3/TRBV12-4	many	.	14	TRBJ2-7
TGTGCCAGCTCGGGCGTCGGGGGGGGTCGCGGCTACACCTTC	CASSGVGGGRGYTF	TRBV30	many	.	14	TRBJ1-2
TGTGCCAGCAGCCCAAGGACTAGCGGGAGAGAGACCCAGTACTTC	CASSPRTSGRETQYF	TRBV7-6	many	TRBD2	15	TRBJ2-5
TGTGCCAGCAGCTTAGGTTTGGGACGAGATTACGAGCAGTACTTC	CASSLGLGRDYEQYF	TRBV7-2	many	.	15	TRBJ2-7
TGTGCCAGCAGCTTACAATTCCGGCCCCAGGGGGAAGAGACCCAGTACTTC	CASSLQFRPQGEETQYF	TRBV7-2	many	TRBD1	17	TRBJ2-5
TGCAGTGCTAGATCCGGAGGGCCGGGCGAGCAGTACTTC	CSARSGGPGEQYF	TRBV20-1	few	.	13	TRBJ2-7
TGCGCCAGCAGCCTCACCCTAGGACAGGGATCTTCACCCCTCCACTTT	CASSLTLGQGSSPLHF	TRBV4-3	many	TRBD1	16	TRBJ1-6
TGTGCCAGCAGTTATGGGAAGGGGAACCTCCACTTT	CASSYGKGNLHF	TRBV12-3/TRBV12-4	many	.	12	TRBJ1-6
TGCAGCGTTGCTAAGGGACAGGGAGGTGGCTACACCTTC	CSVAKGQGGGYTF	TRBV29-1	many	TRBD1	13	TRBJ1-2
TGTGCCAGCAGCTTCGTTCGGGGTGGGTACAATGAGCAGTTCTTC	CASSFVRGGYNEQFF	TRBV7-9	many	.	15	TRBJ2-1
TGTGCCAGCAGTTACAACCCCAGGGCGAACACTGAAGCTTTCTTT	CASSYNPRANTEAFF	TRBV6-2/TRBV6-3	medium-sized	.	15	TRBJ1-1
TGCAGCGTTGAAGGCACCCGTCAAGGGGAGCAGTACTTC	CSVEGTRQGEQYF	TRBV29-1	many	.	13	TRBJ2-7
TGTGCCAGCAGCCCCTCCGGACTCGGGGGGGGCTACACCTTC	CASSPSGLGGGYTF	TRBV3-1	.	.	14	TRBJ1-2
TGTGCCAGCAGTCCCAGCGGGGGGTACTGGGATACGCAGTATTTT	CASSPSGGYWDTQYF	TRBV28	many	TRBD2	15	TRBJ2-3
TGCGCCAGCAGCCCAAGACAGGGTGGCACTGAAGCTTTCTTT	CASSPRQGGTEAFF	TRBV5-1	many	TRBD1	14	TRBJ1-1
TGTGCCAGCAGCCAAGAACAGGGTGTAAGAGGCTACACCTTC	CASSQEQGVRGYTF	TRBV9	many	.	14	TRBJ1-2
TGTGCCATCGCTACCCCCCCCCAAGAGACCCAGTACTTC	CAIATPPQETQYF	TRBV10-3	many	.	13	TRBJ2-5
TGCAGCGCTCTAAAGTCGTCGGACAGGTGGAACACTGAAGCTTTCTTT	CSALKSSDRWNTEAFF	TRBV29-1	many	TRBD1	16	TRBJ1-1
TGCGCCAGCAGCCCTCTTAGGGACACAGATACGCAGTATTTT	CASSPLRDTDTQYF	TRBV4-1	many	.	14	TRBJ2-3
TGTGCTAGTGGGCCGGAAGGGAGGGCCGTAGGCGAGCAGTACTTC	CASGPEGRAVGEQYF	TRBV12-5	many	TRBD2	15	TRBJ2-7
TGCGCCAGCAGCGGGGGACAGGGCTTTGGCTACACCTTC	CASSGGQGFGYTF	TRBV5-1	many	TRBD1	13	TRBJ1-2
TGTGCCAGCAGCGTAGCGGGGTCCTCCTCTGGGGCCAACGTCCTGACTTTC	CASSVAGSSSGANVLTF	TRBV9	many	.	17	TRBJ2-6
TGTGCCAGCAGCTTGGTGACAAATGAAGAACTGTTTTTT	CASSLVTNEELFF	TRBV7-6	.	.	13	TRBJ1-4
TGTGCCAGCAGCTTGGAAGGGATGAACACTGAAGCTTTCTTT	CASSLEGMNTEAFF	TRBV5-6	many	.	14	TRBJ1-1
TGCGCCAGCAGCTTGGCCCAGAACACCGGGGAGCTGTTTTTT	CASSLAQNTGELFF	TRBV5-1	many	.	14	TRBJ2-2
TGTGCCAGCAGCTCACACAATGAGCAGTTCTTC	CASSSHNEQFF	TRBV7-8	many	.	11	TRBJ2-1
TGCAGTGCGTACGAGCTAGCGGGAGGGAGAAGGTTCGAGCAGTACTTC	CSAYELAGGRRFEQYF	TRBV20-1	medium-sized	TRBD2	16	TRBJ2-7
TGCAGCGTTGAGACAGGGAATGGCTACACCTTC	CSVETGNGYTF	TRBV29-1	many	TRBD1	11	TRBJ1-2
TGCAGCGTTGAGTCCGGGGAACGAACCACAGATACGCAGTATTTT	CSVESGERTTDTQYF	TRBV29-1	.	.	15	TRBJ2-3
TGTGCCGGCGGGACAGGGTGGGCAGATACGCAGTATTTT	CAGGTGWADTQYF	TRBV28	many	TRBD1	13	TRBJ2-3
TGCAGTGCTAGAGTCACAGGCTATAGCAATCAGCCCCAGCATTTT	CSARVTGYSNQPQHF	TRBV20-1	many	.	15	TRBJ1-5
TGTGCCAGCAGCTTAACAGGGACAGTTCAAGATGAAAAACTGTTTTTT	CASSLTGTVQDEKLFF	TRBV11-2	many	TRBD1	16	TRBJ1-4
TGTGCCAGCTCGACCAGCTCCTATAATTCACCCCTCCACTTT	CASSTSSYNSPLHF	TRBV6-1	medium-sized	.	14	TRBJ1-6
TGTGCCAGCAGCGGACCCGGTACTAGCGGGAGAGGAGAGACCCAGTACTTC	CASSGPGTSGRGETQYF	TRBV9	many	TRBD2	17	TRBJ2-5
TGCAGTGCCTACCGGGACAGAGAGACCTACGAGCAGTACTTC	CSAYRDRETYEQYF	TRBV20-1	many	TRBD1	14	TRBJ2-7
TGTGCCAGCAGTCCGGCCAGGGGATCAGATACGCAGTATTTT	CASSPARGSDTQYF	TRBV2	many	.	14	TRBJ2-3
TGTGCCAGCAGCCCGGACGGACCATGGGGGGACCAGTACTTC	CASSPDGPWGDQYF	TRBV7-9	.	.	14	TRBJ2-5
TGTGCCAGCAGTTTTAGCCTAGACTACAATGAGCAGTTCTTC	CASSFSLDYNEQFF	TRBV12-3/TRBV12-4	many	.	14	TRBJ2-1
TGTGCCAGCAGCTCCGGGCCACAAAAGGACTATGGCTACACCTTC	CASSSGPQKDYGYTF	TRBV7-2	medium-sized	.	15	TRBJ1-2
TGTGCCAGCAGCCGAAGCAGGGAAGGGGAGACTGAAGCTTTCTTT	CASSRSREGETEAFF	TRBV6-6	medium-sized	.	15	TRBJ1-1
TGTGCCAGCAGGCAGGGGGCGAGTTGGGACGAGCAGTACTTC	CASRQGASWDEQYF	TRBV6-2/TRBV6-3	.	TRBD1	14	TRBJ2-7